Shown below are 17 T cell receptor beta chains from a single sample sequenced in a study of cytomegalovirus exposure and HLA in healthy donors. Primers included in the PCR were 60 Vbeta and 13 Jbeta primers. Sequencing used immunoSEQ multiplex PCR; TCRdb keeps in-frame clones, though not all of them. The sample gives about 150,000 clones, 70% to 80% of which show up once; approximately 3.7% is in the top ten. The sequenced sample was PBMCs. The receptor source for this set is a human donor in good health.

The chain couples TRBV10-3 to TRBJ2-2, with D unresolved. V gave up 2 bases and J gave up 1 base, with 5 bases separating them. The length of the CDR3 is 14 residues. Germline-derived CDR1 and CDR2 are ENHRY and SYGVKD. The CDR3 DNA reads TGTGCCATCAGTGAGGAACAGAACACCGGGGAGCTGTTTTTT. Translation gives CAISEEQNTGELFF.

The rearrangement links TRBV30 to TRBJ1-3; possibly TRBD1 for D (6 bases). The germline V gene encodes CDR1 GTSNPN and CDR2 SVGIG (reference sequence). This CDR3 is built from 16 residues. Trimming pared 1 base from V and 3 bases from J, leaving 16 bases between. Here the CDR3 reads CAWSGGGTKDGNTIYF. CDR3 in DNA: TGTGCCTGGAGTGGGGGGGGGACAAAGGATGGAAACACCATATATTTT. Full variable domain (remainder filled in from reference TRBV30 and TRBJ1-3): SQTIHQWPATLVQPVGSPLSLECTVEGTSNPNLYWYRQAAGRGLQLLFYSVGIGQISSEVPQNLSASRPQDRQFILSSKKLLLSDSGFYLCAWSGGGTKDGNTIYFGEGSWLTVV.

The CDR3 DNA follows: TGCGCCAGCAGCCCTACCAGGGAGACCCAGTACTTC. Translated: CASSPTRETQYF. The chain recombines TRBV5-1 with TRBJ2-5; D uncertain. V was trimmed by 4 bases and J by 5 bases, leaving 9 bases between them. This CDR3 region has 12 residues. The germline gives CDR1 SGHRS, CDR2 YFSETQ.

The chain is built from TRBV7-9 and TRBJ2-2; TRBD2 matches 8 bases. The V and J ends lost 3 bases and 1 base, in that order; junction bases with no gene match: 4. Germline V CDR1 and CDR2: SEHNR, FQNEAQ (reference sequence). This CDR3 contains 16 residues. Here the CDR3 DNA reads TGTGCCAGCAGCTTGGCCCTAGCGGGGAACACCGGGGAGCTGTTTTTT. Amino acids: CASSLALAGNTGELFF. The full variable domain, in which reference TRBV7-9 and TRBJ2-2 provide the parts outside the CDR3, is DTGVSQNPRHKITKRGQNVTFRCDPISEHNRLYWYRQTLGQGPEFLTYFQNEAQLEKSRLLSDRFSAERPKGSFSTLEIQRTEQGDSAMYLCASSLALAGNTGELFFGEGSRLTVL.

This chain links TRBV18 with TRBJ2-2; 8 nucleotides agree with TRBD1. The junction had 5 bases not matched to a gene; V was cut back by 4 bases and J by 4 bases. In germline, CDR1 is KGHSH, CDR2 LQKENI. The CDR3 covers 15 residues. The CDR3 sequence is CASSRTGSGTGELFF. The CDR3 DNA sequence: TGTGCCAGCTCACGGACAGGGTCGGGCACCGGGGAGCTGTTTTTT.

This chain joins TRBV6-4 and TRBJ1-6; weak D call: TRBD1 (5 bases). V shed 6 bases and J shed 7 bases, with 13 bases lying between them. Germline CDR1 reads MRHNA; CDR2 reads SNTAGT. This CDR3 has 14 residues. The chain's CDR3 is CASSRDRRNSPLHF. CDR3 bases: TGTGCCAGCAGCCGAGACAGACGGAATTCACCCCTCCACTTT.

The gene calls are TRBV28 and TRBJ1-2; 10 bases agree with TRBD1. Trimming at V came to 3 bases and at J to 4 bases, leaving 14 bases not matched to a gene. This CDR3 has 18 residues. Germline CDR1 MDHEN, CDR2 SYDVKM. The CDR3 DNA sequence: TGTGCCAGCAGTTTCCCCCCGACAGGGGGCGAGTTTGTCTATGGCTACACCTTC. Protein sequence: CASSFPPTGGEFVYGYTF.

For the CDR3, the DNA is TGCAGTGCCAGTGGGCCCTATGGCTACACCTTC. Protein sequence: CSASGPYGYTF. V is TRBV20-1 and J is TRBJ1-2; D is uncertain. Trimming pared 6 bases from V and 4 bases from J, leaving 9 bases between. The germline V gene has CDR1 DFQATT and CDR2 SNEGSKA (reference sequence). The length of the CDR3 is 11 residues.

CDR3 bases: TGTGCCAGCAGGGTCGGCACTGAAGCTTTCTTT. It is translated as CASRVGTEAFF. The chain joins TRBV19 to TRBJ1-1; the D gene is possibly TRBD1 (5 bases). CDR1 and CDR2 from the germline V gene are LNHDA and SQIVND (reference sequence). Trimming shortened V by 9 bases and J by 4 bases, and 9 bases separated the two germline ends. This CDR3 has 11 residues.

This chain joins TRBV2 and TRBJ2-3; 9 bases fit TRBD1. Germline V lookup: CDR1 SNHLY, CDR2 FYNNEI. This CDR3 has 12 amino acids. The V segment lost 6 bases and the J segment 6 bases; nucleotides outside the gene matches: 1. CDR3 bases: TGTGCCAGCAGACAGGGGGCGGATACGCAGTATTTT. This encodes CASRQGADTQYF.

CDR3 DNA: TGTGCCAGCAGCCCAATCCCCCAAAGGACAGCGCAGGGCGGGGAGCTGTTTTTT. This encodes CASSPIPQRTAQGGELFF. The genes are TRBV7-2 and TRBJ2-2; D perhaps matches TRBD1 (6 bases). CDR3 length: 18 amino acids. In germline, CDR1 is SGHTA, CDR2 FQGNSA. Trimming cost V 5 bases and J 7 bases, with 26 bases left between them.

The V and J genes are TRBV5-4 and TRBJ2-7; 10 nucleotides agree with TRBD1. Germline CDR1 and CDR2: SGHNT and YYREEE (reference sequence). This CDR3 is 15 amino acids long. J lost 5 bases, V lost 4 bases, and 9 bases had no gene match. The CDR3 DNA is TGTGCCAGCAGCGCAGGGACAGGGGATCCCCACGAGCAGTACTTC. Residues: CASSAGTGDPHEQYF. The complete variable domain, with remaining parts taken from reference TRBV5-4 and TRBJ2-7, reads ETGVTQSPTHLIKTRGQQVTLRCSSQSGHNTVSWYQQALGQGPQFIFQYYREEENGRGNFPPRFSGLQFPNYSSELNVNALELDDSALYLCASSAGTGDPHEQYFGPGTRLTVT.

The chain has TRBV4-1 and TRBJ2-1; D is unclear. The CDR3 is 12 amino acids. Germline V CDR1 and CDR2: MGHRA, YSYEKL. V shed 0 bases and J shed 5 bases, with 2 bases lying between them. CDR3: CASSQDDNEQFF. Written as DNA, the CDR3 is TGCGCCAGCAGCCAAGACGACAATGAGCAGTTCTTC.

This CDR3 is CASSLELGVGEQYF. The CDR3, as DNA: TGTGCCAGCAGCTTAGAGTTAGGGGTAGGGGAGCAGTACTTC. The chain joins TRBV7-9 to TRBJ2-7, with D perhaps TRBD1 (5 bases). The germline V gene has CDR1 SEHNR and CDR2 FQNEAQ (reference sequence). V lost 1 base, J lost 7 bases, and 14 bases lay in between. The CDR3 totals 14 residues.

The gene calls are TRBV6-4 and TRBJ2-1; no clear D gene. Trimming shortened V by 4 bases and J by 9 bases, and 4 bases separated the two germline ends. The CDR3 length is 10 residues. Germline CDR1 and CDR2: MRHNA and SNTAGT. The DNA of the CDR3 is TGTGCCAGCAGTGCGTGTGAGCAGTTCTTC. Encoded protein: CASSACEQFF.

The chain uses TRBV6-4 and TRBJ2-3; 11 nucleotides line up with TRBD2. The CDR3 totals 15 residues. Germline values: CDR1 MRHNA, CDR2 SNTAGT. V was pared by 5 bases and J by 3 bases, with 4 bases of the junction left unmatched. The CDR3 sequence: CASSPTSGATDTQYF. CDR3 coding DNA: TGTGCCAGCAGTCCGACTAGCGGGGCGACAGATACGCAGTATTTT.

This clone was seen once. The chain uses TRBV9 and TRBJ2-1, with 11 bases identical to TRBD1. The CDR3 sequence is 15 residues long. The germline CDR1 and CDR2 sequences are SGDLS and YYNGEE. Germline trimming cut 4 bases from V and 7 bases from J; bases unmatched to any gene: 7. This chain's CDR3 is CASSLDRGPTNEQFF. The CDR3 nucleotides are TGTGCCAGCAGCCTGGACAGGGGGCCGACGAATGAGCAGTTCTTC.